The 14 T cell receptor beta chains listed next were all sequenced from one sample in a study of CD8+ T cells in alopecia areata. Reverse transcription of extracted RNA yielded cDNA, which provided the sequencing template. Sequencing was performed with immunoSEQ multiplex PCR; in TCRdb, only in-frame clones are kept and a portion is missing. This sample has 150,000 to 200,000 clones, with roughly three fifths found just once. Treatment noted: oral pan-JAK inhibitor, 5-10 mg twice daily. The sequenced sample was CD4+ T cells sorted from blood, obtained around week 49, from a patient treated with tofacitinib. All receptors come from a human donor with alopecia areata.

The chain carries TRBV7-9 and TRBJ2-6, with a tentative D call TRBD1 (5 bases). V lost 2 bases, J lost 0 bases, and 11 bases lay in between. Germline CDR1 and CDR2: SEHNR and FQNEAQ (reference sequence). The CDR3 is 17 amino acids. The CDR3 DNA follows: TGTGCCAGCAGCTTACAGGGTTCCCACTCTGGGGCCAACGTCCTGACTTTC. Residues: CASSLQGSHSGANVLTF.

This clone was observed a few times. The rearrangement uses TRBV29-1 and TRBJ1-2, with a tentative D call TRBD1 (6 bases). Trimming shortened V by 7 bases and J by 0 bases, and 9 bases separated the two germline ends. Germline V lookup: CDR1 SQVTM, CDR2 ANQGSEA. The CDR3 extends over 12 amino acids. The CDR3 coding sequence is TGCAGCGCGGACAGAACTAACTATGGCTACACCTTC. This translates into CSADRTNYGYTF.

The rearrangement uses TRBV6-6 and TRBJ1-5, with TRBD1 as a possible D gene (5 bases). The V gene's germline CDR1 is MNHNY and CDR2 SVGAGI (reference sequence). The CDR3 contains 13 residues. The V gene lost 6 bases and the J gene lost 1 base, with 7 bases spanning the gap. In DNA form, the CDR3 reads TGTGCCAGCAGGTGGGGCAGCAATCAGCCCCAGCATTTT. Translation gives CASRWGSNQPQHF.

Points on this clone: The sample holds other DNA sequences that translate to the same CDR3. This chain uses TRBV7-2 with TRBJ2-1; no definite D call. Trimming cost V 5 bases and J 8 bases, with 7 bases left between them. This CDR3 comprises 11 residues. The germline V gene has CDR1 SGHTA and CDR2 FQGNSA. The CDR3 sequence: CASSPSYEQFF. DNA of the CDR3: TGTGCCAGCAGCCCCTCATATGAGCAGTTCTTC.

The J gene is TRBJ1-2, the V gene TRBV9; tentatively, D is TRBD1 (6 bases). The germline V and J ends were trimmed by 0 bases and 4 bases, with 13 bases remaining between them. CDR1 SGDLS and CDR2 YYNGEE come from the germline V gene. The CDR3 runs 15 residues. The CDR3 spells CASSVVMGAGYGYTF. The CDR3 bases are TGTGCCAGCAGCGTAGTCATGGGGGCCGGCTATGGCTACACCTTC. The full variable domain, rest sourced from reference TRBV9 and TRBJ1-2, is DSGVTQTPKHLITATGQRVTLRCSPRSGDLSVYWYQQSLDQGLQFLIQYYNGEERAKGNILERFSAQQFPDLHSELNLSSLELGDSALYFCASSVVMGAGYGYTFGSGTRLTVV.

This clone was recorded a few times. The V gene is TRBV4-3, the J gene TRBJ2-3; maybe TRBD2 (6 bases). The CDR3 extends over 14 amino acids. Germline loops: CDR1 LGHNA, CDR2 YSLEER. V shed 1 base and J shed 9 bases, with 14 bases lying between them. The CDR3, as DNA: TGCGCCAGCAGCCAAGTCCGGGACTCTCGAACGCAGTATTTT. This sequence encodes CASSQVRDSRTQYF.

V and J are TRBV6-1 and TRBJ1-5; D unresolved. The CDR3 has 11 residues. The V and J ends lost 9 bases and 6 bases respectively, with 9 bases between them. CDR1 is MNHNS, CDR2 SASEGT, per germline. The CDR3 DNA reads TGTGCCAGTGGCACGGGTCAGCCCCAGCATTTT. It specifies CASGTGQPQHF.

CDR3 nucleotide sequence: TGTGCCAGCGGAAAAGAAGTGGGGGCGGAGCAGTTCTTC. As protein: CASGKEVGAEQFF. The chain recombines TRBV2 with TRBJ2-1; TRBD1 might be the D (6 bases). Trimming pared 8 bases from V and 10 bases from J, leaving 18 bases between. Germline values: CDR1 SNHLY, CDR2 FYNNEI. CDR3 size: 13 residues.

The J gene is TRBJ1-4, the V gene TRBV29-1, with no clear D. Trimming pared 6 bases from V and 10 bases from J, leaving 15 bases between. Per the germline V gene, CDR1 is SQVTM and CDR2 is ANQGSEA. The CDR3 totals 12 residues. CDR3 coding DNA: TGCAGCGTCGGCGAATCGCCCCGAAAACTGTTTTTT. As protein: CSVGESPRKLFF.

This clone was observed a single time. The rearrangement links TRBV25-1 to TRBJ2-7; 10 nucleotides align to TRBD1. V shed 10 bases, J shed 3 bases, and the junction held 6 bases outside the gene matches. Germline-derived CDR1 and CDR2 are MGHDK and SYGVNS. This CDR3 comprises 13 residues. The CDR3 coding sequence is TGTGCCAACAGACAGGGGGCTTTCTACGAGCAGTACTTC. Translated, it gives CANRQGAFYEQYF.

The chain has TRBV9 and TRBJ2-5; maybe TRBD2 (5 bases). CDR1 and CDR2 (germline): SGDLS, YYNGEE. V was pared by 0 bases and J by 4 bases, with 7 bases between. CDR3 length: 13 residues. The CDR3 here is CASSVDEGETQYF. The CDR3 coding sequence is TGTGCCAGCAGCGTAGATGAGGGAGAGACCCAGTACTTC.

V is TRBV30 and J is TRBJ1-2; no clear D gene. Germline V gives CDR1 GTSNPN, CDR2 SVGIG (reference sequence). This CDR3 has 14 residues. The ends were cut back, 1 base at V and 8 bases at J, with 17 bases in the middle. CDR3 amino acids: CAWSGFAHMGGYTF. CDR3 bases: TGTGCCTGGAGTGGTTTCGCCCACATGGGAGGCTACACCTTC.

This clone has a handful of counts. J is TRBJ2-2 and V is TRBV29-1, with 8 bases aligning to TRBD1. Germline V gives CDR1 SQVTM, CDR2 ANQGSEA. The junction had 6 bases not matched to a gene; V was cut back by 0 bases and J by 6 bases. This CDR3 is 15 amino acids long. This CDR3 reads CSVEDRTGRAGELFF. DNA for the CDR3: TGCAGCGTTGAAGACCGGACAGGGCGGGCCGGGGAGCTGTTTTTT.

V gene TRBV7-8 combines with J gene TRBJ2-3; 12 nucleotides agree with TRBD2. Trimming removed 5 bases from V and 1 base from J; junction bases left unmatched: 4. CDR3 length equals 16 residues. CDR1 and CDR2 (germline): SGHVS, FQNEAQ. The CDR3 DNA reads TGTGCCAGCAGCGGCAGGACTAGCGGGGGCACAGATACGCAGTATTTT. Translated, it gives CASSGRTSGGTDTQYF.